Here is one T cell receptor beta chain with its context. The antigen is undetermined. The data were taken from a study of shared clonotypes between healthy human individuals. Study details: Each donor's CD8 memory used one plate, CD8 naive two, each CD4 subset three.

Sequencing used immunoSEQ multiplex PCR; TCRdb keeps in-frame clones, though not all of them. The repertoire includes about 380,000 clones, approximately 97% of them detected once, and 0.25% to 0.35% sits in the top ten. Study-wide findings and caveats: The small donor group covered limited genetic and exposure diversity.

J lost 0 bases, V lost 1 base, and 6 bases had no gene match. Germline loops: CDR1 LGHNA, CDR2 YNFKEQ. This CDR3 is 17 amino acids long. The sequenced material came from memory CD8+ T cells sorted from blood. Subset: CD45RO+ cells pooled with CCR7-negative TemRA cells. The rearrangement joins TRBV4-2 to TRBJ2-3; TRBD2 matches 8 bases. This TCR was sampled from a young man in good health. The CDR3 sequence: CASSQGLSSGSTDTQYF. The CDR3 DNA sequence: TGTGCCAGCAGCCAAGGATTATCTAGCGGGAGCACAGATACGCAGTATTTT.